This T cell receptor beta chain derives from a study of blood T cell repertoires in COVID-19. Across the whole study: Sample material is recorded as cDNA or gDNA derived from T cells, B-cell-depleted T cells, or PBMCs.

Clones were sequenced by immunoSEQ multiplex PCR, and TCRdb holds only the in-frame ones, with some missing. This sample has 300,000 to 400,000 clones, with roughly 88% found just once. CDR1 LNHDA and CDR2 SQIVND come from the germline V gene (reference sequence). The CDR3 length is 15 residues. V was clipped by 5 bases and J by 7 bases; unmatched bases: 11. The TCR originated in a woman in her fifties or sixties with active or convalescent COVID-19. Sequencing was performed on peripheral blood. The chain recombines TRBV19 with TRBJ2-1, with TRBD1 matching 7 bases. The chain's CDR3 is CASSPRASRGNEQFF. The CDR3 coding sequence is TGTGCCAGTAGTCCCCGGGCTTCCAGGGGGAATGAGCAGTTCTTC.